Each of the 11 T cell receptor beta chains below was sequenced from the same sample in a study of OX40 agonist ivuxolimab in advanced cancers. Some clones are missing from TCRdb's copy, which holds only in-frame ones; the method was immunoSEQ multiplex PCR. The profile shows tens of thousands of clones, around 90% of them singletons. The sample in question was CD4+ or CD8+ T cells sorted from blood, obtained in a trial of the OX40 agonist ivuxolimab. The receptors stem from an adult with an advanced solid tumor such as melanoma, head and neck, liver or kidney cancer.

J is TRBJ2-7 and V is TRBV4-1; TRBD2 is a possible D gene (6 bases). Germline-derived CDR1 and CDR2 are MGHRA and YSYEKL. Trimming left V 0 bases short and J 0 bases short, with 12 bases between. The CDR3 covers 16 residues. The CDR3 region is CASSQESSASSYEQYF. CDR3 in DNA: TGCGCCAGCAGCCAAGAATCTAGCGCGAGCTCCTACGAGCAGTACTTC.

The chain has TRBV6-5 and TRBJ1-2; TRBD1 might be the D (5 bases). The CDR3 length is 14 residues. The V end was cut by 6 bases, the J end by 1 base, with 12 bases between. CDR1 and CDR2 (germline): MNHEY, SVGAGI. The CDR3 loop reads CASRTGGINYGYTF. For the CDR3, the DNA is TGTGCCAGCAGAACGGGGGGAATTAACTATGGCTACACCTTC.

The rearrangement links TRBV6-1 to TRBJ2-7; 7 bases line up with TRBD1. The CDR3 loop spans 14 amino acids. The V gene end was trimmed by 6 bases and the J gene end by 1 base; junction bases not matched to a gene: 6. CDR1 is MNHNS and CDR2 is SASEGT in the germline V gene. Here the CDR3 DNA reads TGTGCCAGCAGCGATCCGGGACAGTCCTACGAGCAGTACTTC. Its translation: CASSDPGQSYEQYF.

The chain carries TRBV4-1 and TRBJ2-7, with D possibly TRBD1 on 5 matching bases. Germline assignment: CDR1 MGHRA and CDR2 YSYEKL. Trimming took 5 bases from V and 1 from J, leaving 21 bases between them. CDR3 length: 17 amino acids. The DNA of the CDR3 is TGCGCCAGCAGCGACCAAAGTATACAGGTTGCATCCTACGAGCAGTACTTC. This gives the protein CASSDQSIQVASYEQYF.

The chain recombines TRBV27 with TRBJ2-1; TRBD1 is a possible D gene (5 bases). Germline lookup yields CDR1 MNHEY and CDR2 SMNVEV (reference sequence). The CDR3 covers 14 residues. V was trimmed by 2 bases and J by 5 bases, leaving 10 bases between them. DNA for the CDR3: TGTGCCAGCAGTTTAACCGGACACAACAATGAGCAGTTCTTC. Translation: CASSLTGHNNEQFF.

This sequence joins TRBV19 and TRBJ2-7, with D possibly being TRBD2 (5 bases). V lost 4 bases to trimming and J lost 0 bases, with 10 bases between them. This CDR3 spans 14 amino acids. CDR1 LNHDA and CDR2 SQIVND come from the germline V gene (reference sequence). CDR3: CASSSGLHSYEQYF. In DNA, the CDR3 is TGTGCCAGTAGTAGCGGACTGCACTCCTACGAGCAGTACTTC.

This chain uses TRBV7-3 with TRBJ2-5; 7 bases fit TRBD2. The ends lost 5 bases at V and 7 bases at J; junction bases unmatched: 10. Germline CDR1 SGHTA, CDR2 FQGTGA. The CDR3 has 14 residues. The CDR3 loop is CASSLAGTGGTQYF. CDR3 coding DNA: TGTGCCAGCAGCCTTGCAGGGACGGGGGGGACCCAGTACTTC.

The CDR3 bases are TGTGCCAGCAGTGAAGGGGGAGGGACTAGCGGCACAGATACGCAGTATTTT. Residues: CASSEGGGTSGTDTQYF. The chain carries TRBV25-1 and TRBJ2-3, with TRBD2 matching over 10 bases. Germline values: CDR1 MGHDK, CDR2 SYGVNS. The CDR3 is 17 residues long. Germline trimming cut 2 bases from V and 1 base from J; bases unmatched to any gene: 6.

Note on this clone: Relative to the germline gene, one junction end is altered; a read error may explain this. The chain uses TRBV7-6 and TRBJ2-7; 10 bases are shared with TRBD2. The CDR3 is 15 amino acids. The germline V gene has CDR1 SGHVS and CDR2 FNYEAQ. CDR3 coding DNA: TGTGCCAGCAGCGTAGCGGGAGGCCGGGCATGGGAGCAGTACTTC. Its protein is CASSVAGGRAWEQYF.

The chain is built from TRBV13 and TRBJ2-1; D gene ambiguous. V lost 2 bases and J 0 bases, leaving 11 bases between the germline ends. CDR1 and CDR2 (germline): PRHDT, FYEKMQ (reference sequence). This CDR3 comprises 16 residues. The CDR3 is CASSLLSAYSYNEQFF. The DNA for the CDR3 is TGTGCCAGCAGCTTACTAAGCGCCTACTCCTACAATGAGCAGTTCTTC.

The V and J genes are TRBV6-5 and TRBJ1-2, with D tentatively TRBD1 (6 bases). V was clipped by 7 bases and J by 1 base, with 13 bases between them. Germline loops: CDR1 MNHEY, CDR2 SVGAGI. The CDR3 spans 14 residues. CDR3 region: CASMGGGGNYGYTF. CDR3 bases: TGTGCCAGCATGGGGGGCGGGGGTAACTATGGCTACACCTTC.